This T cell receptor beta chain was sequenced in a study of blood T cell repertoires in COVID-19 (dated by TCRdb to about 2020). Background on the whole study: Samples covering the acute and convalescent phases of COVID-19 were provided by collaborators in the United States, Italy and Spain. The material from the prospective study consisted of cDNA or gDNA derived from T cells, B-cell-depleted T cells, or PBMCs. Subjects who had been exposed to COVID-19, were actively infected with it, or had recovered from it provided the deeply sampled blood TCRbeta repertoires that made up the dataset. The repertoires were released in a freely available public database meant as a resource for research on the immune response to SARS-CoV-2. The samples were drawn from the first 160 participants of the ongoing ImmuneRACE study and from about 1,200 subjects provided by 6 global collaborators. Sample metadata almost always included a de-identified subject ID, COVID-19 status, age in years and sex. HLA class I and class II types, where available, came from metadata supplied by the sample provider rather than from assay-based typing.

In regard to this clone: The antigen this receptor binds is unknown. No base-level quality is on record; no much larger clone is a single base apart.

Reading the germline V gene (reference sequence) gives CDR1 LGHDT and CDR2 YNNKEL. The CDR3 holds 15 amino acids from the cysteine to the phenylalanine. Left in the record is the CDR3 DNA by itself, 45 bases read in frame from the first base. The germline V end is reduced by 4 bases and the J end by 5 bases; junction bases left unmatched: 6. The immunoSEQ Assay, a bias-controlled multiplex PCR, was used to amplify TCRbeta CDR3 regions from genomic DNA. Per the authors' processing: The number of nucleated cells in each sample was estimated from the amplification of reference gene primers within the assay. To quantify the absolute abundance of each unique TCRbeta CDR3 rearrangement, sequence reads were collapsed and filtered. For each sample, productive Simpson clonality was calculated as the square root of Simpson's diversity index across productive rearrangements. TCRdb mirrors the immuneACCESS table, restricted to in-frame sequences. Some clones are absent from its copies; in checked studies, under half trace to an unresolved V gene, and the reason for the others is unknown. V and J calls and clone size are given by that table; D and trimming were obtained from the DNA. The sample table holds around 300,000 clones, of which over 80% were seen once. The ten top clones hold over 3.5% of the sample.

What the study reported, not specific to this receptor: The amount of clinical and demographic metadata varied by source and participant and was provided uncurated.

Whole blood was collected in K2EDTA tubes by collaborating institutions according to the institutions' own protocols. For TCRbeta analysis, collaborators shipped samples as frozen whole blood, isolated PBMCs, or DNA extracted from either of those sample types. This chain joins TRBV3-1 (or the pseudogene TRBV3-2) to TRBJ2-7, and TRBD2 matches 12 of the central bases. The sample was peripheral blood. This receptor was identified in a woman aged 45-65 years with active or convalescent COVID-19. CDR3 region: CASSRSSGRANEQYF. The nucleotide sequence reads as follows: TGTGCCAGCAGCCGCTCTAGCGGGAGGGCCAACGAGCAGTACTTC.